This is a list of T cell receptor beta chains from one sample in a study of OX40 agonist ivuxolimab in advanced cancers. Data came from immunoSEQ multiplex PCR; TCRdb stores just in-frame clones and leaves some out. The sample lists over 70,000 clones, roughly 86% seen once, with under 7.5% in the top ten. Sequenced here: CD4+ or CD8+ T cells sorted from blood, sampled in a trial of the OX40 agonist ivuxolimab. The receptor source for this set is an adult with an advanced solid tumor such as melanoma, head and neck, liver or kidney cancer. Both conserved end residues are part of each CDR3. The D gene is left open where the match is weak. Clone size is stated in some rows and not others, as once, few, many or a class when expanded.

DNA	CDR3	D	length	size	J	V
TGTGCCAGCAGCTTAGAGCTTGGGGGGACACGCATCTACGAGCAGTACTTC	CASSLELGGTRIYEQYF	-	17	-	TRBJ2-7	TRBV11-2
TGTGCCAGCAGTTGGACAGGGGGCTTAAACACTGAAGCTTTCTTT	CASSWTGGLNTEAFF	TRBD1	15	-	TRBJ1-1	TRBV11-2
TGTGCCTGGAGAGGACAGGGCGTGGGCACTGAAGCTTTCTTT	CAWRGQGVGTEAFF	TRBD1	14	-	TRBJ1-1	TRBV30
TGTGCCAGCACCTCTATCGAAGGGGGTATGAATGGCTACACCTTC	CASTSIEGGMNGYTF	-	15	-	TRBJ1-2	TRBV6-5
TGTGCCAGCAGCCGGAGGGGGCCGGGGACTGAAGCTTTCTTT	CASSRRGPGTEAFF	TRBD1	14	few	TRBJ1-1	TRBV2
TGTGCCAGCAGCCACTATGGGTTAACAGGCACTGAAGCTTTCTTT	CASSHYGLTGTEAFF	-	15	few	TRBJ1-1	TRBV14
TGTGCCATCAGTGATCTGCTATATGGGCAAGGAAACACCATATATTTT	CAISDLLYGQGNTIYF	-	16	few	TRBJ1-3	TRBV10-3
TGTGCCAGCAGCTTGGGGGGACTAGCGGGGTACAATGAGCAGTTCTTC	CASSLGGLAGYNEQFF	TRBD2	16	once	TRBJ2-1	TRBV5-4
TGTGCCAGCAGTTTTGGGTCTGGGAGCACCATATATTTT	CASSFGSGSTIYF	-	13	-	TRBJ1-3	TRBV7-9
TGCAGCGTCCGGCCGGGACACGGCACAGATACGCAGTATTTT	CSVRPGHGTDTQYF	-	14	-	TRBJ2-3	TRBV29-1
TGCGCCAGCAGCTACGGGTCCTCTAGGGCAGGTTCACCCCTCCACTTT	CASSYGSSRAGSPLHF	-	16	-	TRBJ1-6	TRBV5-1
TGTGCCAGCGGGAGCGTGAGCCCCTACGAGCAGTACTTC	CASGSVSPYEQYF	-	13	-	TRBJ2-7	TRBV7-9
TGTGCCAGCAGTTACAAAGGCGGGGCCACAGATACGCAGTATTTT	CASSYKGGATDTQYF	-	15	-	TRBJ2-3	TRBV6-6
TGTGCCAGCAGCCAAGATACTAGCGGGAGTAACACCGGGGAGCTGTTTTTT	CASSQDTSGSNTGELFF	TRBD2	17	-	TRBJ2-2	TRBV4-2
TGTGCCAGCTCACAAAAACAGACTTCCTTCACAGATACGCAGTATTTT	CASSQKQTSFTDTQYF	-	16	-	TRBJ2-3	TRBV18
TGTGCCAGCAGGCTAGCGGGGGGACCGAACACCGGGGAGCTGTTTTTT	CASRLAGGPNTGELFF	TRBD2	16	-	TRBJ2-2	TRBV2
TGTGCCAGCAGCTTAGGTGCGCAGACTAATGAAAAACTGTTTTTT	CASSLGAQTNEKLFF	-	15	-	TRBJ1-4	TRBV11-1
TGTGCCAGCGGTGACTGGGGGACTAATGAAAAACTGTTTTTT	CASGDWGTNEKLFF	-	14	once	TRBJ1-4	TRBV11-2
TGTGCCAGCAGTTGGAGCGGTTATGCCCGCAATGAGCAGTTCTTC	CASSWSGYARNEQFF	-	15	-	TRBJ2-1	TRBV6-5
TGTGCCAGCAGCCCGGAGGCCGACGTGGATACTGAAGCTTTCTTT	CASSPEADVDTEAFF	-	15	-	TRBJ1-1	TRBV9
TGTGCCAGCAGTTACGGGCCAGGTGGCATGAACACTGAAGCTTTCTTT	CASSYGPGGMNTEAFF	-	16	-	TRBJ1-1	TRBV6-6
TGTGCCAGCAGCTTAGAACCGACTCCTAGCTCCTACAATGAGCAGTTCTTC	CASSLEPTPSSYNEQFF	-	17	-	TRBJ2-1	TRBV11-2
TGTGCCAGTAGTACCGGATACCGGACAGGGGGCTTTTTTGATGGCTACACCTTC	CASSTGYRTGGFFDGYTF	TRBD1	18	-	TRBJ1-2	TRBV19
TGTGCCAGCAGCGTTGTAGGGGGGCAGAATGAGCAGTTCTTC	CASSVVGGQNEQFF	-	14	once	TRBJ2-1	TRBV9
TGTGCCAGCACCTTCGGGCAAGAGCCCCAGCATTTT	CASTFGQEPQHF	-	12	-	TRBJ1-5	TRBV7-9
TGTGCCAGCAAGTCCCAGGCGAGCTTGGTCCAAGAGACCCAGTACTTC	CASKSQASLVQETQYF	-	16	-	TRBJ2-5	TRBV2
TGTGCCTGGAGTGTACTTCATACCGGGGAGCTGTTTTTT	CAWSVLHTGELFF	-	13	-	TRBJ2-2	TRBV30
TGTGCCTGGGGGACTTTTGCCTACGAGCAGTACTTC	CAWGTFAYEQYF	-	12	-	TRBJ2-7	TRBV30
TGTGCCAGCAGCTTGCTAAGGCAGTTCGGTTCACCCCTCCACTTT	CASSLLRQFGSPLHF	-	15	once	TRBJ1-6	TRBV7-3
TGTGCCAGCAGCCCAGGGGCGCTAGCGGGGGACTACAATGAGCAGTTCTTC	CASSPGALAGDYNEQFF	TRBD2	17	medium-sized	TRBJ2-1	TRBV7-9